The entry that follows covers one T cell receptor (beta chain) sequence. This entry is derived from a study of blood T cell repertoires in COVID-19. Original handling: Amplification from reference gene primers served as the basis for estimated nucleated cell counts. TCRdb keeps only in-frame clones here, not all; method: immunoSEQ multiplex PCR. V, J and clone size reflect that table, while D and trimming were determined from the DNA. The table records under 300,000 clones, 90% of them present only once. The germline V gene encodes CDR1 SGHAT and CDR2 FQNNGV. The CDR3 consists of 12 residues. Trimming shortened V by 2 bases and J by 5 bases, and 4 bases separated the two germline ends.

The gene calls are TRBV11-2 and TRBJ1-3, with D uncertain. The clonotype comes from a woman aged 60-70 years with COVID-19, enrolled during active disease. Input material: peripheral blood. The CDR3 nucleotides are TGTGCCAGCAGCTTACCTAGAAACACCATATATTTT. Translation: CASSLPRNTIYF.